A few counts support the clone carrying this TCR beta chain. The antigen remains unidentified. These data belong to a study of beta chain features in type 1 diabetes. General observations from the study: Type 1 diabetes patients showed a moderate but significant shortening of TCRB CDR3s in all four CD4+ subsets.

Germline CDR1 MNHEY, CDR2 SVGAGI. This CDR3 comprises 16 residues. The V end was cut by 0 bases, the J end by 8 bases, with 14 bases between. TCRB transcripts that were expressed got sequenced, as all of the isolated RNA had been reverse transcribed. The repertoire was sequenced with immunoSEQ multiplex PCR; TCRdb's copy has only in-frame clones and lacks some. The sample records roughly 150,000 clones, about 9% being singletons. The authors obtained over 95% purity in all sorted populations. Sequenced material: central memory CD4+ T cells from blood. This receptor was taken from a young woman with type 1 diabetes. The chain is built from TRBV6-5 and TRBJ1-6; D gene unclear. As DNA, the CDR3 is TGTGCCAGCAGTTACTCCGCGAGGAACGGAGATTCACCCCTCCACTTT. Translated, it gives CASSYSARNGDSPLHF.